The next 30 T cell receptor beta chains were all read from a single sample in a study of cytomegalovirus exposure and HLA in healthy donors. Primers included in the PCR were 60 Vbeta and 13 Jbeta primers. Here immunoSEQ multiplex PCR was the method, and the copy in TCRdb shows in-frame clones only, minus some. The sample carries 250,000 to 350,000 clones, 80% recorded once. Sequencing was done on a sample of PBMCs. These receptors all stem from a girl between 2 and 10 years old in good health and CMV-seronegative.

The chain carries TRBV7-8 and TRBJ1-5, with D tentatively TRBD1 (6 bases). Per the germline V gene, CDR1 is SGHVS and CDR2 is FQNEAQ. The CDR3 extends over 15 amino acids. Trimming stripped 2 bases from V and 3 bases from J, with 11 bases between. The CDR3 DNA sequence: TGTGCCAGCAGCTTAAGAGGGGGGGTCAATCAGCCCCAGCATTTT. Amino acids: CASSLRGGVNQPQHF.

This chain links TRBV13 with TRBJ2-5; 9 bases fit TRBD1. The ends lost 5 bases at V and 5 bases at J; junction bases unmatched: 15. This CDR3 comprises 17 residues. Germline assignment: CDR1 PRHDT and CDR2 FYEKMQ (reference sequence). DNA of the CDR3: TGTGCCAGCAGCGCCAGCTGTGGGACAGGGTCTAAGGAGACCCAGTACTTC. Its protein product is CASSASCGTGSKETQYF.

This clone was picked up a small number of times. The rearrangement uses TRBV7-9 and TRBJ1-1; 8 bases fit TRBD1. With V trimmed by 2 bases and J by 0 bases, 11 bases remained unmatched. This CDR3 has 18 residues. Germline V gives CDR1 SEHNR, CDR2 FQNEAQ (reference sequence). CDR3 sequence reads: CASSLKPLRTGLNTEAFF. For the CDR3, the DNA is TGTGCCAGCAGCTTAAAGCCCCTCCGGACAGGGCTGAACACTGAAGCTTTCTTT.

The chain recombines TRBV4-2 with TRBJ1-4, with D unclear. Germline V gives CDR1 LGHNA, CDR2 YNFKEQ. The germline V and J ends were trimmed by 0 bases and 3 bases, with 17 bases remaining between them. The CDR3 has 18 residues. CDR3 coding DNA: TGTGCCAGCAGCCAAGAGTCAGGCGGAGGTCTTCCTAATGAAAAACTGTTTTTT. As protein: CASSQESGGGLPNEKLFF.

The chain recombines TRBV18 with TRBJ2-7; D perhaps matches TRBD2 (6 bases). Per the germline V gene, CDR1 is KGHSH and CDR2 is LQKENI. V was clipped by 5 bases and J by 0 bases, with 8 bases between them. CDR3 length equals 13 residues. CDR3 nucleotide sequence: TGTGCCAGCTCAAAGACTAGCTCCTACGAGCAGTACTTC. Translating it yields CASSKTSSYEQYF.

This chain joins TRBV13 and TRBJ2-7; D possibly corresponds to TRBD1 (6 bases). With 0 bases removed from V and 7 bases from J, the gap between germline ends came to 7 bases. Per the germline V gene, CDR1 is PRHDT and CDR2 is FYEKMQ (reference sequence). CDR3 length: 12 residues. The CDR3 DNA reads TGTGCCAGCAGCTTAGGAAGGGGGGAGCAGTACTTC. Protein: CASSLGRGEQYF.

As DNA, the CDR3 is TGTGCCAGCAGCCAATGGTTACTAGCGGGGGGGACTACCTACAATGAGCAGTTCTTC. It yields the protein CASSQWLLAGGTTYNEQFF. This rearrangement joins TRBV4-2 to TRBJ2-1, with TRBD2 matching 13 bases. Germline V CDR1 and CDR2: LGHNA, YNFKEQ. The CDR3 is 19 amino acids. V dropped 2 bases and J dropped 2; count of bases not matched to a gene: 9.

This chain uses TRBV18 with TRBJ2-7; D unresolved. Trimming cost V 3 bases and J 2 bases, with 17 bases left between them. This CDR3 comprises 16 residues. Germline V gene data show CDR1 as KGHSH and CDR2 as LQKENI. CDR3 in amino acids: CASSPAAGYYTYEQYF. As DNA, the CDR3 is TGTGCCAGCTCACCGGCCGCCGGGTATTACACCTACGAGCAGTACTTC.

DNA of the CDR3: TGCGCCAGCAGTCAATTCGGACAAGGAGAGTACAATGAGCAGTTCTTC. Its translation: CASSQFGQGEYNEQFF. V usage is TRBV23-1 and J usage is TRBJ2-1; weak D call: TRBD1 (5 bases). TRBV23-1 has ORF status, its function being uncertain. The ends were cut back, 1 base at V and 4 bases at J, with 14 bases in the middle. This CDR3 spans 16 amino acids.

There are a few counts of this clone. The rearrangement uses TRBV19 and TRBJ1-5, with D tentatively TRBD1 (5 bases). Trimming removed 4 bases at V and 2 bases at J, with 12 bases between. CDR1 is LNHDA, CDR2 SQIVND, per germline (reference sequence). The CDR3 contains 15 residues. The CDR3 DNA follows: TGTGCCAGTAGTACCCAGGGAATGGGCAATCAGCCCCAGCATTTT. Translated, it gives CASSTQGMGNQPQHF. Using reference TRBV19 and TRBJ1-5 for the parts outside the CDR3, the full variable domain is DGGITQSPKYLFRKEGQNVTLSCEQNLNHDAMYWYRQDPGQGLRLIYYSQIVNDFQKGDIAEGYSVSREKKESFPLTVTSAQKNPTAFYLCASSTQGMGNQPQHFGDGTRLSIL.

CDR3 residues: CASSPSGRIYEQYF. The DNA for the CDR3 is TGTGCCAGCAGCCCGTCAGGGAGGATCTACGAGCAGTACTTC. The V gene is TRBV5-4, the J gene TRBJ2-5, with a tentative D call TRBD2 (6 bases). TRBJ2-7 explains the end of the DNA better; the J call may be wrong. The CDR3 totals 14 residues. Germline loops: CDR1 SGHNT, CDR2 YYREEE (reference sequence).

V gene TRBV4-1 combines with J gene TRBJ1-4, with 7 nucleotides matching TRBD1. J gave up 5 bases and V 4 bases, and 10 bases lay outside the gene matches. The CDR3 runs to 16 residues. CDR1 is MGHRA and CDR2 is YSYEKL in the germline V gene. CDR3 loop: CASSRAVTGQNEKLFF. CDR3 nucleotides: TGCGCCAGCAGCCGCGCTGTGACAGGGCAAAATGAAAAACTGTTTTTT.

Only a few counts were recorded for this clone. CDR3 sequence (DNA): TGTGCCAGCAGCGCCCACGCGGGGGGTCTGTACGAGCAGTACTTC. This codes for CASSAHAGGLYEQYF. V gene TRBV9 combines with J gene TRBJ2-7; TRBD2 aligns across 8 bases. V lost 3 bases, J lost 4 bases, and 9 bases stayed unmatched. The CDR3 is made up of 15 amino acids. Germline V CDR1 and CDR2: SGDLS, YYNGEE.

The CDR3 is CASSVLAGTDTQYF. The CDR3 DNA sequence: TGTGCCAGCAGCGTACTAGCGGGGACAGATACGCAGTATTTT. J is TRBJ2-3 and V is TRBV9; 9 bases map to TRBD2. From germline, CDR1 is SGDLS and CDR2 YYNGEE. This CDR3 has 14 amino acids. The V gene end was trimmed by 1 base and the J gene end by 3 bases; junction bases not matched to a gene: 0.

This sequence joins TRBV29-1 and TRBJ2-1; 8 bases are a match to TRBD2. Germline values: CDR1 SQVTM, CDR2 ANQGSEA. The CDR3 is made up of 12 amino acids. J was trimmed by 7 bases and V by 7 bases; bases with no gene match: 6. CDR3 residues: CSASRGVNEQFF. The CDR3 region has the DNA TGCAGCGCCTCGCGGGGGGTGAATGAGCAGTTCTTC.

V is TRBV11-2 and J is TRBJ2-7, with 7 bases fitting TRBD1. The V gene end was trimmed by 0 bases and the J gene end by 3 bases; junction bases not matched to a gene: 5. Per the germline V gene, CDR1 is SGHAT and CDR2 is FQNNGV. This CDR3 comprises 15 residues. The CDR3 region is CASSLDPGQYYEQYF. DNA of the CDR3: TGTGCCAGCAGCTTAGATCCGGGACAGTACTACGAGCAGTACTTC. Full variable domain (outside the CDR3, taken from reference TRBV11-2 and TRBJ2-7): EAGVAQSPRYKIIEKRQSVAFWCNPISGHATLYWYQQILGQGPKLLIQFQNNGVVDDSQLPKDRFSAERLKGVDSTLKIQPAKLEDSAVYLCASSLDPGQYYEQYFGPGTRLTVT.

This sequence joins TRBV5-6 and TRBJ1-1; the D gene is possibly TRBD1 (5 bases). With 5 bases removed from V and 6 bases from J, the gap between germline ends came to 14 bases. Germline assignment: CDR1 SGHDT and CDR2 YYEEEE. There are 13 residues in the CDR3. The CDR3 loop is CASRWGGGAEAFF. The CDR3 DNA follows: TGTGCCAGCAGATGGGGAGGAGGGGCTGAAGCTTTCTTT.

The CDR3 sequence: CASSDRDYAYNEQFF. The CDR3 DNA reads TGTGCCAGTAGTGACCGGGACTATGCCTACAATGAGCAGTTCTTC. The rearrangement links TRBV19 to TRBJ2-1; 7 nucleotides align to TRBD2. J gave up 2 bases and V 5 bases, and 6 bases lay outside the gene matches. Germline lookup yields CDR1 LNHDA and CDR2 SQIVND (reference sequence). The CDR3 loop spans 15 amino acids.

V is TRBV28 and J is TRBJ2-6; a weak D match, TRBD1 (5 bases). The V end lost 6 bases, the J end lost 0 bases, and 12 bases lay between the germline ends. Germline CDR1 is MDHEN and CDR2 is SYDVKM. The CDR3 is made up of 16 amino acids. The CDR3 bases are TGTGCCAGCAGCCCTGTTGGGGCCTCTGGGGCCAACGTCCTGACTTTC. This sequence encodes CASSPVGASGANVLTF.

This chain joins TRBV6-5 and TRBJ1-2, with 12 bases matching TRBD1. Trimming removed 10 bases from V and 7 bases from J; junction bases left unmatched: 7. The V gene's germline CDR1 is MNHEY and CDR2 SVGAGI. CDR3 length equals 13 residues. CDR3: CAIRPGQGAGYTF. CDR3 DNA: TGTGCCATCCGTCCGGGACAGGGGGCTGGCTACACCTTC.

This clone was counted a single time. This chain uses TRBV6-4 with TRBJ2-1, with D tentatively TRBD1 (6 bases). CDR3 length: 17 amino acids. With 8 bases removed from V and 0 bases from J, the gap between germline ends came to 20 bases. CDR1 is MRHNA and CDR2 is SNTAGT in the germline V gene. In nucleotides, the CDR3 is TGTGCCAGCGGTTACAGGGAATATCGATGCTCCTACAATGAGCAGTTCTTC. Protein sequence: CASGYREYRCSYNEQFF.

V is TRBV6-6 and J is TRBJ2-7; 7 bases match TRBD2. The CDR3 contains 15 residues. J was trimmed by 2 bases and V by 3 bases; bases with no gene match: 7. CDR1 and CDR2 from the germline V gene are MNHNY and SVGAGI (reference sequence). CDR3 in amino acids: CASSYLTSTAYEQYF. Here the CDR3 DNA reads TGTGCCAGCAGTTATTTGACTAGCACGGCCTACGAGCAGTACTTC.

This clone was counted a few times. This chain uses TRBV6-5 with TRBJ2-7; 8 nucleotides align to TRBD2. There are 11 residues in the CDR3. Trimming took 11 bases from V and 3 from J; bases not matched to a gene: 3. Germline V gene sequence: CDR1 MNHEY, CDR2 SVGAGI. CDR3 DNA sequence: TGTGCCTCGGGGGGGGGCTACGAGCAGTACTTC. Translation gives CASGGGYEQYF.

The chain carries TRBV5-6 and TRBJ2-6; D perhaps matches TRBD1 (5 bases). This CDR3 is built from 17 residues. V was cut by 5 bases and J by 0 bases, with 15 bases left in between. CDR1 and CDR2 (germline): SGHDT, YYEEEE. The CDR3 coding sequence is TGTGCCAGCAGTATTGTACAGGTCCTCTCTGGGGCCAACGTCCTGACTTTC. Translated: CASSIVQVLSGANVLTF.

This clone is a singleton in its sample. V and J are TRBV2 and TRBJ1-6; weak D call: TRBD1 (5 bases). In germline, CDR1 is SNHLY, CDR2 FYNNEI. This CDR3 comprises 15 residues. V was clipped by 7 bases and J by 0 bases, with 10 bases between them. CDR3 DNA sequence: TGTGCCAGCAAGAAGACAGACTCCTATAATTCACCCCTCCACTTT. As protein: CASKKTDSYNSPLHF.

The chain combines TRBV11-2 with TRBJ2-7; perhaps TRBD1 as D (6 bases). Germline loops: CDR1 SGHAT, CDR2 FQNNGV. The CDR3 sequence is 14 residues long. Trimming shortened V by 5 bases and J by 2 bases, and 13 bases separated the two germline ends. The CDR3 region is CASSDRDTTYEQYF. The CDR3 nucleotides are TGTGCCAGCAGCGACCGGGACACCACCTACGAGCAGTACTTC.

V and J are TRBV12-5 and TRBJ2-7, with 8 bases lining up with TRBD1. This CDR3 has 16 amino acids. Germline trimming cut 6 bases from V and 3 bases from J; bases unmatched to any gene: 13. CDR1 and CDR2 from the germline V gene are LGHNT and FRNRAP. The DNA of the CDR3 is TGTGCTAGTGGCCCCCGGACAGGGCAACAGAGCTACGAGCAGTACTTC. It is translated as CASGPRTGQQSYEQYF.

The V gene is TRBV11-3, the J gene TRBJ2-7, with TRBD1 matching over 7 bases. After removal of 3 bases from V and 5 bases from J, the junction contained 10 bases not matched to a gene. CDR3 length: 15 residues. Per germline, CDR1 SGHNT and CDR2 YENEEA. CDR3: CASSLSSGGCHEQYF. CDR3 nucleotides: TGTGCCAGCAGCTTGTCCTCAGGGGGTTGCCACGAGCAGTACTTC.

This clone was seen only a few times. The chain recombines TRBV19 with TRBJ2-3; 7 bases are a match to TRBD2. The CDR3 loop spans 17 amino acids. Germline CDR1 and CDR2: LNHDA and SQIVND (reference sequence). Losses at the gene ends were 2 bases for V and 2 bases for J; bases not matched to a gene: 10. The CDR3 DNA reads as TGTGCCAGTAGTATATCGGAGTTGGGGAGGGCCACAGATACGCAGTATTTT. As protein: CASSISELGRATDTQYF.

This clone appeared a few times. V gene TRBV27 combines with J gene TRBJ1-1, with D possibly TRBD1 on 6 matching bases. Trimming pared 4 bases from V and 9 bases from J, leaving 15 bases between. This CDR3 region has 13 residues. Germline V gives CDR1 MNHEY, CDR2 SMNVEV (reference sequence). The CDR3 sequence: CASSSYRERKAFF. The DNA of the CDR3 is TGTGCCAGCAGTTCTTACAGGGAACGTAAAGCTTTCTTT.